Shown below are 31 T cell receptor beta chains from a single sample sequenced in a study of T cells in Graves' hyperthyroidism and ophthalmopathy. There were TCR beta CDR3 regions amplified from RNA transcripts. The HTBI primer set served for first-round RT-PCR of the TCR CDR3. TCRdb re-called the multiplex PCR reads with MiXCR, one entry per CDR3 protein. The sample includes approximately 100,000 distinct CDR3 sequences, around 42% of them seen just once. Sequences were obtained from peripheral blood or thyroid tissue (not recorded which). All receptors come from a woman in her 30s with Graves' hyperthyroidism.

This clonotype was seen repeatedly, ten times or more. The chain uses TRBV5-1 and TRBJ1-6; 7 bases are a match to TRBD1. The CDR3 covers 14 residues. V was pared by 1 base and J by 6 bases, with 1 base of the junction left unmatched. The V gene's germline CDR1 is SGHRS and CDR2 YFSETQ. The CDR3 nucleotides are TGCGCCAGCAGCTTGACAGGGGTTAATTCACCCCTCCACTTT. As protein: CASSLTGVNSPLHF.

The chain joins TRBV10-3 to TRBJ1-2; a possible D gene is TRBD1 (5 bases). This CDR3 has 13 amino acids. Germline V gene data show CDR1 as ENHRY and CDR2 as SYGVKD. Trimming removed 3 bases from V and 7 bases from J, with 12 bases in between. The CDR3 loop reads CAISDRELTGYTF. In DNA form, the CDR3 reads TGTGCCATCAGTGACAGGGAACTGACTGGCTACACCTTC.

Only one count was recorded for this clonotype. The junction differs from germline at one of its ends, possibly a read error. J is TRBJ2-2 and V is TRBV28; 7 bases match TRBD2. Germline-derived CDR1 and CDR2 are MDHEN and SYDVKM. The CDR3 runs 18 residues. The CDR3 loop is CASSRGLPRKVNTGELSW. The CDR3 bases are TGTGCCAGCAGTAGGGGACTACCCCGAAAAGTGAACACCGGGGAGCTGTCTTGG.

In its sample, this clonotype was seen many times. The V gene is TRBV5-5, the J gene TRBJ1-4; 7 bases fit TRBD1. After removal of 4 bases from V and 5 bases from J, the junction contained 5 bases not matched to a gene. Germline V gene lookup returns CDR1 SGHKS and CDR2 YYEKEE (reference sequence). CDR3 size: 14 residues. CDR3 nucleotides: TGTGCCAGCAGCGATCGGACAGGAAATGAAAAACTGTTTTTT. Translated, it gives CASSDRTGNEKLFF.

At least ten counts were recorded for this clonotype. CDR3 in DNA: TGTGCCAGCAGTTTTCCTGGGGATCAGCCCCAGCATTTT. This codes for CASSFPGDQPQHF. V gene TRBV12-3 or TRBV12-4 combines with J gene TRBJ1-5; unclear D gene. CDR3 length: 13 residues. Trimming shortened V by 3 bases and J by 5 bases, and 8 bases separated the two germline ends.

This clonotype was observed many times. CDR3 DNA: TGTGCCAGCACGATGCTTGGGGCCAACGTCCTGACTTTC. This codes for CASTMLGANVLTF. The chain recombines TRBV28 with TRBJ2-6, with unresolved D. Deletions cut 7 bases from V and 3 bases from J, with 7 bases between. The length of the CDR3 is 13 residues. Germline V gene sequence: CDR1 MDHEN, CDR2 SYDVKM.

As DNA, the CDR3 is TGTGCCAGCAGTGAACCGGGACAGGGGGCGAACGGGGAGCTGTTTTTT. Translated: CASSEPGQGANGELFF. The rearrangement uses TRBV2 and TRBJ2-2, with 12 nucleotides matching TRBD1. With 2 bases clipped from V and 7 bases from J, the junction kept 5 bases outside the gene matches. The CDR3 length is 16 residues. Germline loops: CDR1 SNHLY, CDR2 FYNNEI.

A remark on this clonotype: One junction end does not reproduce the germline sequence, and a read error may be involved. CDR3 DNA: TGTGCCAGCAGCATTACAGGGAGGGCCGGAAACGCCATATATTTT. Its protein product is CASSITGRAGNAIYF. The rearrangement links TRBV11-1 to TRBJ1-3, with a possible D match to TRBD1 (6 bases). The CDR3 spans 15 residues. Germline lookup yields CDR1 SGHAT and CDR2 FQDESV (reference sequence).

The J gene is TRBJ2-7, the V gene TRBV5-1, with D perhaps assigned TRBD1 or TRBD2 (5 bases each). Germline CDR1 is SGHRS and CDR2 is YFSETQ. The CDR3 extends over 15 amino acids. Trimming took 4 bases from V and 6 from J, leaving 20 bases between them. The CDR3 sequence is CASSPAPRGPLEQYF. The CDR3 region has the DNA TGCGCCAGCAGCCCGGCGCCCCGGGGCCCCCTCGAGCAGTACTTC.

In its sample, this clonotype was seen many times. The CDR3 loop reads CASSSNRGLRTEAFF. For the CDR3, the DNA is TGTGCCAGCAGCTCGAACAGGGGGCTGAGGACTGAAGCTTTCTTT. The chain joins TRBV7-9 to TRBJ1-1; 9 bases agree with TRBD1. The CDR3 loop spans 15 amino acids. The germline V gene encodes CDR1 SEHNR and CDR2 FQNEAQ (reference sequence). V lost 4 bases to trimming and J lost 5 bases; unmatched junction nucleotides: 8.

This clonotype was observed many times. The V call is TRBV4-1, the J call TRBJ1-2, with no clear D. The germline gives CDR1 MGHRA, CDR2 YSYEKL. The CDR3 extends over 15 amino acids. V lost 1 base to trimming and J lost 6 bases, with 15 bases between them. CDR3 sequence: CASSQGPSTRNGYTF. CDR3 sequence (DNA): TGCGCCAGCAGCCAAGGGCCCAGTACCCGGAATGGCTACACCTTC.

This rearrangement joins TRBV10-3 to TRBJ2-5; 13 nucleotides line up with TRBD2. The germline V gene has CDR1 ENHRY and CDR2 SYGVKD. The CDR3 loop spans 15 amino acids. The trim removed 6 bases at V and 3 bases at J, leaving 4 bases unmatched. The CDR3, as DNA: TGTGCCATCAGAGGGACTAGCGGGATAGAAGAGACCCAGTACTTC. Its protein is CAIRGTSGIEETQYF.

With respect to this clonotype: An end of the junction differs from the germline gene, which may be a read error. V usage is TRBV18 and J usage is TRBJ2-6; D is undetermined. Looked up from germline, CDR1 is KGHSH and CDR2 is LQKENI. The CDR3 contains 11 residues. In DNA, the CDR3 is TGTGCCAGCTCACGTCCGAACACTGAAGCTTTC. Protein product: CASSRPNTEAF.

The chain combines TRBV7-8 with TRBJ2-6, with TRBD2 matching over 10 bases. The CDR3 extends over 16 amino acids. Germline loops: CDR1 SGHVS, CDR2 FQNEAQ. The V segment lost 10 bases and the J segment 3 bases; nucleotides outside the gene matches: 9. In nucleotides, the CDR3 is TGTGCCAACGGAGCGGGAGGGCCGGATGGGGCCAACGTCCTGACTTTC. Protein product: CANGAGGPDGANVLTF.

CDR3 bases: TGTGCCAGCAGCTTAGGACTAGCGACAGATACGCAGTATTTT. This gives the protein CASSLGLATDTQYF. V is TRBV11-1 and J is TRBJ2-3, with 8 bases identical to TRBD2. The CDR3 runs 14 residues. The V gene's germline CDR1 is SGHAT and CDR2 FQDESV (reference sequence). Germline trimming cut 1 base from V and 3 bases from J; bases unmatched to any gene: 0.

Many counts were recorded for this clonotype. The V and J genes are TRBV27 and TRBJ1-2; a possible D gene is TRBD1 (6 bases). The CDR3 length is 12 residues. The germline V gene has CDR1 MNHEY and CDR2 SMNVEV (reference sequence). Trimming removed 3 bases at V and 8 bases at J, with 10 bases between. CDR3 sequence (DNA): TGTGCCAGCAGTTTCAGGGGCGCCGGCTACACCTTC. This sequence encodes CASSFRGAGYTF.

This clonotype was seen at least ten times. This chain uses TRBV2 with TRBJ1-2; 9 bases match TRBD1. This CDR3 has 14 amino acids. Germline V gene sequence: CDR1 SNHLY, CDR2 FYNNEI. V was clipped by 4 bases and J by 4 bases; unmatched bases: 4. CDR3 nucleotide sequence: TGTGCCAGCAGTGCAGAGACAGGGGGCTATGGCTACACCTTC. Translated, it gives CASSAETGGYGYTF.

This rearrangement joins TRBV6-5 to TRBJ1-5; D is ambiguous. The CDR3 spans 11 residues. V lost 10 bases, J lost 7 bases, and 11 bases lay in between. Germline V gene lookup returns CDR1 MNHEY and CDR2 SVGAGI. The CDR3 reads CAISAGQPQHF. CDR3 sequence (DNA): TGTGCCATCAGCGCGGGACAGCCCCAGCATTTT.

Remarks on this clonotype: One base away lies a much larger clone, so this may be a sequencing read error. V and J are TRBV7-2 and TRBJ1-5, with no clear D. This CDR3 contains 17 residues. Germline values: CDR1 SGHTA, CDR2 FQGNSA. This CDR3 reads CASSQGTWDSNYQPQRF. CDR3 sequence (DNA): TGTGCCAGCAGCCAAGGCACATGGGATAGTAACTATCAGCCCCAGCGTTTT. The full variable domain, with the rest looked up from reference TRBV7-2 and TRBJ1-5, is GAGVSQSPSNKVTEKGKDVELRCDPISGHTALYWYRQSLGQGLEFLIYFQGNSAPDKSGLPSDRFSAERTGGSVSTLTIQRTQQEDSAVYLCASSQGTWDSNYQPQRFGDGTRLSIL.

This clonotype was detected a few times. The V and J genes are TRBV20-1 and TRBJ2-7; 9 positions agree with TRBD1. This CDR3 region has 17 residues. Germline V gene data show CDR1 as DFQATT and CDR2 as SNEGSKA (reference sequence). The J segment lost 1 base and the V segment lost 4 bases, leaving 14 bases of the junction unmatched. As DNA, the CDR3 is TGCAGTGCTACCCCCACCCGGACAGGGGCTAGGTCCTACGAGCAGTACTTC. Translated, it gives CSATPTRTGARSYEQYF.

This clonotype was counted ten times or more. CDR3 in amino acids: CASSQGSYEQYF. CDR3 nucleotides: TGCGCCAGCAGCCAAGGGAGCTACGAGCAGTACTTC. The rearrangement links TRBV4-1 to TRBJ2-7; D not certain. The CDR3 loop spans 12 amino acids. Germline values: CDR1 MGHRA, CDR2 YSYEKL. The V and J ends lost 1 base and 3 bases respectively, with 4 bases between them.

The chain uses TRBV9 and TRBJ2-5; 8 bases agree with TRBD2. Germline V gives CDR1 SGDLS, CDR2 YYNGEE. Trimming took 4 bases from V and 5 from J; bases not matched to a gene: 7. This CDR3 has 14 residues. CDR3 amino acids: CASSKAGGVETQYF. CDR3 nucleotides: TGTGCCAGCAGCAAGGCGGGGGGCGTTGAGACCCAGTACTTC.

Concerning this clonotype itself: Just one base apart from a much larger clone, this may be a read error. The rearrangement uses TRBV5-1 and TRBJ2-3; 7 nucleotides agree with TRBD2. Unmatched junction bases numbered 8, after V lost 4 bases and J lost 3 bases. The germline V gene has CDR1 SGHRS and CDR2 YFSETQ. The CDR3 has 15 amino acids. The CDR3 region is CASSVSGLETDTQYF. CDR3 sequence (DNA): TGCGCCAGCAGCGTCTCTGGACTAGAAACAGATACGCAGTATTTT.

This clonotype appeared many times. J is TRBJ2-3 and V is TRBV18; D is uncertain. This CDR3 spans 12 amino acids. V was clipped by 8 bases and J by 0 bases, with 6 bases between them. Germline lookup yields CDR1 KGHSH and CDR2 LQKENI. CDR3 amino acids: CASSPSTDTQYF. In DNA, the CDR3 is TGTGCCAGCAGTCCGAGCACAGATACGCAGTATTTT.

The table lists this clonotype with many counts. The V gene is TRBV10-3, the J gene TRBJ1-6, with 7 bases aligning to TRBD1. This CDR3 is built from 12 residues. The J segment lost 8 bases and the V segment lost 10 bases, leaving 5 bases of the junction unmatched. From germline, CDR1 is ENHRY and CDR2 SYGVKD. The chain's CDR3 is CASRQGDSPLHF. The CDR3 bases are TGTGCCAGTAGACAGGGCGATTCACCCCTCCACTTT.

The V and J genes are TRBV7-8 and TRBJ2-7; no clear D. Germline V gene sequence: CDR1 SGHVS, CDR2 FQNEAQ. The CDR3 covers 13 residues. V lost 1 base and J lost 8, with 12 bases in between. The CDR3: CASSLGVGYKQYF. CDR3 in DNA: TGTGCCAGCAGCTTAGGGGTAGGGTACAAGCAGTACTTC.

Many counts were recorded for this clonotype. The CDR3: CATAESGANVLTF. The CDR3 coding sequence is TGTGCCACCGCAGAATCTGGGGCCAACGTCCTGACTTTC. This rearrangement joins TRBV10-3 to TRBJ2-6; no clear D gene. CDR1 ENHRY and CDR2 SYGVKD come from the germline V gene. The CDR3 consists of 13 residues. Between the trimmed V and J ends, which lost 10 bases and 1 base, there was a span of 8 bases.

In this sample, this clonotype turned up many times. The chain has TRBV7-8 and TRBJ2-7; a possible D gene is TRBD1 (5 bases). The CDR3 loop spans 14 amino acids. V lost 1 base, J lost 2 bases, and 9 bases lay in between. Germline V gene sequence: CDR1 SGHVS, CDR2 FQNEAQ. The CDR3 loop is CASSLERGPYEQYF. CDR3 DNA sequence: TGTGCCAGCAGCTTAGAAAGGGGTCCCTACGAGCAGTACTTC.

Many counts were recorded for this clonotype. V and J are TRBV20-1 and TRBJ2-7; either TRBD1 or TRBD2 may fit D (5 bases each). V was cut by 5 bases and J by 3 bases, with 11 bases left in between. Germline CDR1 is DFQATT and CDR2 is SNEGSKA (reference sequence). The CDR3 spans 12 residues. The CDR3: CSAQRGDYEQYF. The DNA for the CDR3 is TGCAGTGCTCAACGGGGCGACTACGAGCAGTACTTC.

Note on this clonotype: Lacking the conserved final phenylalanine or tryptophan, this CDR3 likely reflects a read error. This rearrangement joins TRBV7-3 to TRBJ1-1; TRBD1 might be the D (6 bases). This CDR3 is built from 16 residues. The V end lost 4 bases, the J end lost 0 bases, and 15 bases lay between the germline ends. The V gene's germline CDR1 is SGHTA and CDR2 FQGTGA. The CDR3 spells CASSSGGSPMNTEAFL. The CDR3 coding sequence is TGTGCCAGCAGCTCTGGGGGCAGTCCCATGAACACTGAAGCTTTCCTT.

Ten or more counts support this clonotype. The rearrangement joins TRBV6-1 to TRBJ2-7; D may be TRBD1 (6 bases). Germline lookup yields CDR1 MNHNS and CDR2 SASEGT. V shed 5 bases and J shed 2 bases, with 10 bases lying between them. The CDR3 loop spans 13 amino acids. CDR3 DNA sequence: TGTGCCAGCAGTCGGGACACGACCTACGAGCAGTACTTC. It translates to CASSRDTTYEQYF.